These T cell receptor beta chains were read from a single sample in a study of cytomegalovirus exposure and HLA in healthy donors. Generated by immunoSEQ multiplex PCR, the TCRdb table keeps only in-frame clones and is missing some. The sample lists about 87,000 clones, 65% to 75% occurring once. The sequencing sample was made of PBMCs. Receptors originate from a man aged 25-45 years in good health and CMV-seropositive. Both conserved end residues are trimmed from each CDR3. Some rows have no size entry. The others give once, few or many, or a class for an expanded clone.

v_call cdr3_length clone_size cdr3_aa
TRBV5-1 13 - ASSFGGVSNQPQH
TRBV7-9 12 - ASSSSAGQETQY
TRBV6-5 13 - ASSNLITGSRGYT
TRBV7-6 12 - ASSLSTGNQPQH
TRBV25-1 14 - ASSGVGTSGGGTQY
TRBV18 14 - ASSRGKGRGTVGYT
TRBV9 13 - ASSVFLGQGPEAF
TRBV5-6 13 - ASSLRGGVGNEQF
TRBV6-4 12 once ASGGAGGTGELF
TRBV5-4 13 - ASSQAAGGPETQY
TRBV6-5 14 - ASSYSPRGHHSPLH
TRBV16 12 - ASSQSEGYQPQH
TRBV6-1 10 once ASGGQGTEAF
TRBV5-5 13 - ASSQGGQEYQPQH
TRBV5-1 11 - ASSPSSMDTQY
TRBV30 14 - AWGPRLGTGPRGLF
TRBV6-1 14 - ASSEYRAPTNEKLF
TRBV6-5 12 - ASSYGRESSPLH
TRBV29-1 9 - SATADNEQF
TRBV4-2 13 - ASSQAGGRYNEQF
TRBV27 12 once ASSFSGRVYEQY
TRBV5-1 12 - ASSLGSTRETQY
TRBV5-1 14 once ASSRNSGTGADEQY
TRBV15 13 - ATSIYSGGNQPQH
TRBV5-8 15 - ASSLAGQGGSGNTIY
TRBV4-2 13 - ASSQDGQSGETQY
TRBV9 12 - ASSVGSGTYEQY
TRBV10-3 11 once AMNDRGDTEAF
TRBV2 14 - ASSASGGSVENEQF
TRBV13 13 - ASSSPEDSGNTIY
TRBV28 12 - ASSRGVSGNTIY
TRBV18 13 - ASSPGQGANEKLF
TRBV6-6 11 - ASSYSGGYGYT
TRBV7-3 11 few ASSADRYYGYT
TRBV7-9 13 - ASSPRGADTGELF
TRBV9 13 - ASSEGGSDYNEQF
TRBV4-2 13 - ASSQRTSATGELF
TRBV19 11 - AISERRETAQY
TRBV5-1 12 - ASSLFTGSNEAF
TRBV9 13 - ASSGKRGQGTEAF
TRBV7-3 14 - ASSPGRGGNTGELF
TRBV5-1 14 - ASSYRLAGFTDTQY
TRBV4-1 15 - ASSQPRGDSFWDEQF
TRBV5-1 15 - ASRIWASGPNTGELF
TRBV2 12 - ASRMGQLLYEQF
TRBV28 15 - ASSLGATGGMFYEQY
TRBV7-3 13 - ASTAAGKTDQPQH
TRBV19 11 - ASTLEMNTEAF
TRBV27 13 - ASSARGLSFYEQY
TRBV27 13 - ASSLRQDRTDTQY
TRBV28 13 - ASRISGRPYNEQF